A single sample is the source of the 22 T cell receptor beta chains below, sequenced in a study of T cell repertoires in cytomegalovirus infection (dated by TCRdb to the late 2010s). Sequencer: Illumina HiSeq 1500. TCRdb handled the public reads itself, with Q25 trimming in fastp and clone calling in MiXCR, and kept productive beta chains. For every CDR3 protein sequence, its rows merge into one entry that carries the most common genes and DNA. For this sample there are a few hundred thousand distinct CDR3 sequences; about 25% appear just once. The top ten clonotypes cover 13% of the sample. Sequenced input: PBMCs. These receptors were taken from a human donor in good health (CMV status not recorded). Some clones in this sample may be carry-over from other donors' samples.

J is TRBJ2-3 and V is TRBV24-1, with a weak D call TRBD2 (5 bases). V lost 1 base and J lost 0, with 10 bases in between. The CDR3 loop spans 16 amino acids. CDR1 KGHDR and CDR2 SFDVKD come from the germline V gene. In nucleotides, the CDR3 is TGTGCCACCAGTGATTTCAGCGGAGATAGCACAGATACGCAGTATTTT. Encoded protein: CATSDFSGDSTDTQYF.

This rearrangement joins TRBV6-5 to TRBJ2-2; TRBD1 might be the D (6 bases). The V end lost 3 bases, the J end lost 1 base, and 9 bases lay between the germline ends. Per germline, CDR1 MNHEY and CDR2 SVGAGI. The CDR3 is made up of 15 amino acids. The CDR3 sequence is CASSYNRENTGELFF. CDR3 DNA: TGTGCCAGCAGTTATAACAGGGAGAACACCGGGGAGCTGTTTTTT.

This clonotype was recorded many times. The chain carries TRBV7-2 and TRBJ2-5, with D possibly matching TRBD2 (6 bases). This CDR3 is 15 amino acids long. Germline-derived CDR1 and CDR2 are SGHTA and FQGNSA. The ends were cut back, 3 bases at V and 9 bases at J, with 20 bases in the middle. The chain's CDR3 is CASSLSIWGDLPQYF. CDR3 nucleotides: TGTGCCAGCAGCTTGTCGATTTGGGGGGATCTACCCCAGTACTTC.

The table lists this clonotype with a few counts. J is TRBJ2-2 and V is TRBV10-3; a weak D match, TRBD2 (6 bases). The CDR3 length is 12 residues. CDR1 ENHRY and CDR2 SYGVKD come from the germline V gene. The V end lost 11 bases, the J end lost 1 base, and 8 bases lay between the germline ends. DNA for the CDR3: TGTGCCGCGCGGGAGAACACCGGGGAGCTGTTTTTT. Protein sequence: CAARENTGELFF.

Only a few counts were recorded for this clonotype. The gene calls are TRBV20-1 and TRBJ2-3; 10 bases match TRBD2. The CDR3 consists of 15 residues. J gave up 3 bases and V 4 bases, and 7 bases lay outside the gene matches. In germline, CDR1 is DFQATT, CDR2 SNEGSKA (reference sequence). In nucleotides, the CDR3 is TGCAGTGCTAAATCTCATAGCGGGGGGACAGATACGCAGTATTTT. Translation gives CSAKSHSGGTDTQYF.

This clonotype was seen once. The chain is built from TRBV5-6 and TRBJ2-1; D may be TRBD1 (6 bases). The CDR3 loop spans 15 amino acids. Trimming stripped 4 bases from V and 0 bases from J, with 11 bases between. Germline loops: CDR1 SGHDT, CDR2 YYEEEE. The CDR3: CASSPWTDSYNEQFF. In DNA, the CDR3 is TGTGCCAGCAGCCCTTGGACAGACTCCTACAATGAGCAGTTCTTC.

V gene TRBV7-2 combines with J gene TRBJ1-1; D uncertain. The V end was cut by 5 bases, the J end by 4 bases, with 14 bases between. The CDR3 is 14 residues long. The germline gives CDR1 SGHTA, CDR2 FQGNSA. The DNA of the CDR3 is TGTGCCAGCAGCGTGACAACCGGAGGCACTGAAGCTTTCTTT. This encodes CASSVTTGGTEAFF.

This chain joins TRBV23-1 and TRBJ1-1; tentatively, D is TRBD1 (6 bases). TRBV23-1 falls under the ORF class, with uncertain function. V gave up 0 bases and J gave up 2 bases, with 16 bases separating them. There are 17 residues in the CDR3. The CDR3 loop is CASSQSEGGRLNTEAFF. In DNA, the CDR3 is TGCGCCAGCAGTCAATCGGAGGGGGGGCGCCTAAACACTGAAGCTTTCTTT.

A few counts support this clonotype. The chain couples TRBV29-1 to TRBJ2-3; 8 bases map to TRBD2. Germline V gene lookup returns CDR1 SQVTM and CDR2 ANQGSEA. The CDR3 is 15 amino acids. The V segment lost 3 bases and the J segment 6 bases; nucleotides outside the gene matches: 11. CDR3 protein: CSVDWREDPHDTQYF. CDR3 nucleotides: TGCAGCGTTGATTGGCGGGAGGACCCCCACGATACGCAGTATTTT.

This clonotype was counted only a few times. The chain has TRBV30 and TRBJ2-5; D uncertain. Germline CDR1 GTSNPN, CDR2 SVGIG (reference sequence). This CDR3 has 10 residues. The germline V and J ends were trimmed by 1 base and 5 bases, with 2 bases remaining between them. The CDR3 nucleotides are TGTGCCTGGAGTGGTGAGACCCAGTACTTC. It yields the protein CAWSGETQYF.

Only a few counts were recorded for this clonotype. This chain links TRBV7-9 with TRBJ2-3; no firm D call. The V and J ends lost 0 bases and 2 bases respectively, with 9 bases between them. This CDR3 is 15 amino acids long. Germline loops: CDR1 SEHNR, CDR2 FQNEAQ (reference sequence). The CDR3 reads CASSLAGANTDTQYF. CDR3 coding DNA: TGTGCCAGCAGCTTAGCTGGTGCCAACACAGATACGCAGTATTTT.

The V and J genes are TRBV9 and TRBJ2-7; 10 bases match TRBD1. Germline CDR1 SGDLS, CDR2 YYNGEE. This CDR3 has 15 residues. After removal of 3 bases from V and 5 bases from J, the junction contained 8 bases not matched to a gene. The CDR3 here is CASSAQDRGSHEQYF. In DNA form, the CDR3 reads TGTGCCAGCAGCGCACAGGACAGGGGGAGCCACGAGCAGTACTTC.

At least ten counts were recorded for this clonotype. The chain is built from TRBV28 and TRBJ2-1; no clear D gene. V gave up 6 bases and J gave up 8 bases, with 17 bases separating them. The CDR3 is 14 amino acids. The germline CDR1 and CDR2 sequences are MDHEN and SYDVKM. The CDR3 DNA reads as TGTGCCAGCAGGGGCCTAGGCCCCGTCGATGAGCAGTTCTTC. Its protein product is CASRGLGPVDEQFF.

This clonotype was recorded many times. The gene calls are TRBV14 and TRBJ2-1; D is perhaps TRBD2 (6 bases). Trimming left V 3 bases short and J 2 bases short, with 11 bases between. CDR1 is SGHDN, CDR2 FVKESK, per germline. The CDR3 is 15 residues long. The CDR3: CASSQGLAAYNEQFF. CDR3 sequence (DNA): TGTGCCAGCAGCCAGGGATTAGCGGCCTACAATGAGCAGTTCTTC. The full variable domain, its missing parts supplied by reference TRBV14 and TRBJ2-1, is EAGVTQFPSHSVIEKGQTVTLRCDPISGHDNLYWYRRVMGKEIKFLLHFVKESKQDESGMPNNRFLAERTGGTYSTLKVQPAELEDSGVYFCASSQGLAAYNEQFFGPGTRLTVL.

The chain employs TRBV4-2 and TRBJ2-7, with 10 bases identical to TRBD2. This CDR3 has 15 residues. The V segment lost 2 bases and the J segment 3 bases; nucleotides outside the gene matches: 4. Germline lookup yields CDR1 LGHNA and CDR2 YNFKEQ. CDR3 DNA: TGTGCCAGCAGCCAATCGACTAGCGGGTTCTACGAGCAGTACTTC. Amino acid sequence: CASSQSTSGFYEQYF.

CDR3 residues: CASSHGGANVLTF. The CDR3 DNA reads TGCGCCAGCAGCCACGGAGGGGCCAACGTCCTGACTTTC. The J gene is TRBJ2-6, the V gene TRBV4-1; D not resolved. The CDR3 covers 13 residues. With 3 bases removed from V and 4 bases from J, the gap between germline ends came to 4 bases. Germline lookup yields CDR1 MGHRA and CDR2 YSYEKL.

The chain joins TRBV5-1 to TRBJ2-2; no definite D call. Trimming took off 5 bases at V and 4 bases at J, with 9 bases between the two ends. The CDR3 consists of 13 residues. Germline V gene sequence: CDR1 SGHRS, CDR2 YFSETQ. CDR3 protein: CASRETPTGELFF. The CDR3 DNA reads as TGCGCCAGCAGGGAGACTCCCACCGGGGAGCTGTTTTTT.

The chain joins TRBV5-1 to TRBJ2-2; 7 bases match TRBD2. In germline, CDR1 is SGHRS, CDR2 YFSETQ. The ends lost 1 base at V and 0 bases at J; junction bases unmatched: 9. The length of the CDR3 is 18 residues. The CDR3 spells CASSLSVLAVTNTGELFF. The CDR3 DNA sequence: TGCGCCAGCAGCTTGAGTGTGCTAGCGGTAACGAACACCGGGGAGCTGTTTTTT.

V is TRBV2 and J is TRBJ2-7; 10 bases align to TRBD2. The CDR3 consists of 13 residues. J was trimmed by 4 bases and V by 10 bases; bases with no gene match: 7. Germline CDR1 and CDR2: SNHLY and FYNNEI. The chain's CDR3 is CAMRPTSGYEQYV. The CDR3 DNA reads TGTGCCATGCGTCCGACTAGCGGGTACGAGCAGTACGTC.

This clonotype was picked up a small number of times. The chain is built from TRBV12-3 or TRBV12-4 and TRBJ1-6, with D possibly TRBD1 on 5 matching bases. V was clipped by 3 bases and J by 7 bases, with 10 bases between them. This CDR3 has 14 amino acids. This CDR3 reads CASSFQGGNSPLHF. CDR3 coding DNA: TGTGCCAGCAGTTTCCAGGGTGGAAATTCACCCCTCCACTTT.

The chain has TRBV12-3 or TRBV12-4 and TRBJ1-1; D possibly corresponds to TRBD1 (5 bases). The CDR3 contains 14 residues. Trimming stripped 4 bases from V and 5 bases from J, with 14 bases between. The CDR3 protein is CASSSQEGYTEAFF. The CDR3 region has the DNA TGTGCCAGCAGTTCCCAAGAGGGGTATACTGAAGCTTTCTTT.

The gene calls are TRBV12-3 or TRBV12-4 and TRBJ2-5; weak D call: TRBD2 (5 bases). The CDR3 sequence is 15 residues long. Trimming stripped 5 bases from V and 2 bases from J, with 15 bases between. The CDR3 protein is CASSTTRELQETQYF. The DNA of the CDR3 is TGTGCCAGCAGTACTACCCGGGAATTACAAGAGACCCAGTACTTC.